Listed here is a single T cell receptor beta chain. The data derive from a study of T cell responses to AZD1222 COVID-19 vaccine. Sequencing was performed with immunoSEQ multiplex PCR; in TCRdb, only in-frame clones are kept and a portion is missing. The table has approximately 79,000 clones, approximately 90% seen once; the top ten hold 9.5% to 13%. The sequenced sample was peripheral blood, obtained on day 0 of AZD1222 vaccination. The receptor comes from an adult in good health.

The CDR3 DNA reads as TGTGCCATCAGTGAGGCGCGTTCGAACACTGAAGCTTTCTTT. As protein: CAISEARSNTEAFF. J is TRBJ1-1 and V is TRBV10-3; D gene ambiguous. There are 14 residues in the CDR3. Germline values: CDR1 ENHRY, CDR2 SYGVKD. V lost 2 bases and J 1 base, leaving 8 bases between the germline ends.